The source of this TCR beta chain is a study of T cell responses to AZD1222 COVID-19 vaccine. The CDR3 covers 14 residues. The V end was cut by 0 bases, the J end by 7 bases, with 13 bases between. Germline V gene data show CDR1 as SGHRS and CDR2 as YFSETQ. The table came from immunoSEQ multiplex PCR; TCRdb's copy has only in-frame clones and leaves some out. This sample has around 110,000 clones; roughly 87% occur once, and the top ten carry around 7.5%. This sample comprised peripheral blood, obtained on day 0 of AZD1222 vaccination. The clonotype comes from an adult in good health. The chain couples TRBV5-1 to TRBJ1-1; a possible D gene is TRBD1 (5 bases). This CDR3 is CASSLEGSSSEAFF. The CDR3 DNA sequence: TGCGCCAGCAGCTTGGAGGGGTCTTCGAGTGAAGCTTTCTTT.